This TCR beta chain originates from a study of blood T cell repertoires in COVID-19. In the study overall: Whether acute or convalescent, the COVID-19 samples came from the United States, Italy and Spain. In each case, the material was cDNA or gDNA derived from T cells, B-cell-depleted T cells, or PBMCs.

The V gene lost 5 bases and the J gene lost 0 bases, with 14 bases spanning the gap. The CDR3 sequence is 17 residues long. Germline V gene sequence: CDR1 MDHEN, CDR2 SYDVKM. In the source study's methods: How many nucleated cells were present was estimated from reference gene primer amplification. TCRdb's table, derived via immunoSEQ multiplex PCR, lists solely in-frame clones and lacks some. V and J calls and clone size are those listed in that table; D and trimming were worked out from the DNA. The sample lists roughly 73,000 clones, around 75% occurring once. Sequencing was performed on peripheral blood. The chain carries TRBV28 and TRBJ2-6; D perhaps matches TRBD1 (6 bases). The receptor was isolated from a man aged 70-80 years with acute or convalescent COVID-19. CDR3 bases: TGTGCCAGCAGTGTCCCGGACAGTTACTCTGGGGCCAACGTCCTGACTTTC. This sequence encodes CASSVPDSYSGANVLTF.